This T cell receptor (beta chain) is drawn from a study of OX40 agonist ivuxolimab in advanced cancers. Background on the study: Roughly two fifths of patients had received prior checkpoint inhibitor therapy.

Sequencing used immunoSEQ multiplex PCR; TCRdb keeps in-frame clones, though not all of them. This sample has some 100,000 clones, with about nine tenths found just once. This CDR3 spans 13 amino acids. Looked up from germline, CDR1 is SGHTA and CDR2 is FQGNSA. V gave up 5 bases and J gave up 1 base, with 8 bases separating them. The sample was CD4+ or CD8+ T cells sorted from blood, taken in a trial of the OX40 agonist ivuxolimab. The clonotype originates from an adult with an advanced solid tumor such as melanoma, head and neck, liver or kidney cancer. This chain connects TRBV7-2 to TRBJ1-1; a possible D gene is TRBD1 (6 bases). CDR3 sequence: CASSQTGNTEAFF. CDR3 nucleotide sequence: TGTGCCAGCAGCCAGACAGGGAACACTGAAGCTTTCTTT.